This TCR beta chain emerged from a study of neurological immune-mediated disorders. Per the germline V gene, CDR1 is DFQATT and CDR2 is SNEGSKA (reference sequence). V dropped 4 bases and J dropped 4; count of bases not matched to a gene: 14. There are 16 residues in the CDR3. Study observations and caveats: No sharing of CDR3 amino acid sequences was observed among expanded clones across subjects, suggesting private repertoires in all groups.

2 million unsorted PBMCs were stored in RNAlater at -80 °C before RNA extraction. This clonotype has ten or more counts. Its antigen remains unknown. One entry per CDR3 protein, called by TCRdb with MiXCR from the 5' RACE reads. The data show 40,000 to 50,000 distinct CDR3 sequences, 2% to 3% seen once. The rearrangement uses TRBV20-1 and TRBJ2-7, with TRBD2 matching over 9 bases. Sequenced: PBMCs. The TCR originated in a man aged 30 to 45 with multiple sclerosis. CDR3 amino acids: CSANPGTSSPFYEQYF. In DNA form, the CDR3 reads TGCAGTGCTAACCCCGGGACTAGCTCCCCATTTTACGAGCAGTACTTC.